A selection of T cell receptor beta chains follows, all from one sample in a study of blood T cell repertoires in COVID-19. TCRdb's copy holds only in-frame clones and misses some; the assay was immunoSEQ multiplex PCR. The data show fewer than 500,000 clones, 81% seen once. Sample: peripheral blood. These receptors were obtained from a human donor with acute or convalescent COVID-19. The donor label of this sample is uncertain. Each CDR3 is given with its conserved first and last residue. D genes are given only for firm matches. Some rows have no size entry. The others give once, few or many, or a class for an expanded clone.

>once|TRBV7-9|NA|TRBJ1-1
CASSLAGGVRNTEAFF
TGTGCCAGCAGCTTAGCCGGGGGGGTCAGGAACACTGAAGCTTTCTTT
>NA|TRBV27|TRBD1|TRBJ1-1
CASSADSTGRNTEAFF
TGTGCCAGCAGTGCAGACTCGACAGGGAGGAACACTGAAGCTTTCTTT
>NA|TRBV5-1|TRBD1|TRBJ1-1
CASSLDRGKGEAFF
TGCGCCAGCAGCTTGGACAGGGGTAAGGGTGAAGCTTTCTTT
>once|TRBV7-9|NA|TRBJ2-7
CASSSTTDQYF
TGTGCCAGCAGCTCAACGACAGATCAGTACTTC
>NA|TRBV6-2/TRBV6-3|TRBD1|TRBJ2-2
CASSFGQGNTGELFF
TGTGCCAGCAGCTTCGGACAGGGAAACACCGGGGAGCTGTTTTTT
>NA|TRBV4-2|TRBD2|TRBJ2-1
CASSRGTSGFYNEQFF
TGTGCCAGCAGCAGGGGGACTAGCGGGTTCTACAATGAGCAGTTCTTC
>NA|TRBV5-5|TRBD1|TRBJ2-5
CASSIPGQGAETQYF
TGTGCCAGCAGTATACCGGGACAGGGTGCGGAGACCCAGTACTTC
>NA|TRBV30|NA|TRBJ2-7
CAWSVFQGGEQYF
TGTGCCTGGAGTGTTTTCCAGGGGGGCGAGCAGTACTTC
>NA|TRBV5-1|NA|TRBJ2-5
CASSLGQTLKETQYF
TGCGCCAGCAGCTTGGGACAGACCCTAAAAGAGACCCAGTACTTC
>NA|TRBV4-2|TRBD1|TRBJ2-7
CASSLSTGGVEQYF
TGTGCCAGCAGCCTTTCGACAGGGGGCGTAGAGCAGTACTTC
>NA|TRBV28|NA|TRBJ2-1
CASTPPGGGARNEQFF
TGTGCCAGCACCCCCCCGGGTGGGGGGGCCCGGAATGAGCAGTTCTTC
>once|TRBV11-2|NA|TRBJ2-3
CASSLAAGLTDTQYF
TGTGCCAGCAGCTTAGCAGCGGGCCTCACAGATACGCAGTATTTT
>NA|TRBV2|TRBD2|TRBJ2-5
CASSVAMTSGRSQETQYF
TGTGCCAGCAGCGTAGCCATGACTAGCGGGAGAAGCCAAGAGACCCAGTACTTC
>NA|TRBV2|NA|TRBJ1-1
CASIGEGINTEAFF
TGTGCCAGCATTGGGGAGGGGATTAACACTGAAGCTTTCTTT
>few|TRBV5-4|NA|TRBJ2-5
CASSSRSEGVETQYF
TGTGCCAGCAGCTCGAGGAGCGAGGGTGTGGAGACCCAGTACTTC
>NA|TRBV11-2|NA|TRBJ1-4
CASSPARGNEKLFF
TGTGCCAGCAGTCCAGCCCGGGGTAATGAAAAACTGTTTTTT
>once|TRBV7-9|NA|TRBJ2-5
CASSSRETQYF
TGTGCCAGCAGCTCACGGGAGACCCAGTACTTC
>NA|TRBV6-5|NA|TRBJ1-6
CASSRNSPLHF
TGTGCCAGCAGCCGTAATTCACCCCTCCACTTT
>NA|TRBV18|TRBD1|TRBJ2-7
CASSPPGTGLEQYF
TGTGCCAGCTCACCACCAGGGACAGGGCTCGAGCAGTACTTC
>NA|TRBV10-1|NA|TRBJ2-2
CASMVSLGPNTGELFF
TGCGCCAGCATGGTATCCCTGGGCCCGAACACCGGGGAGCTGTTTTTT
>NA|TRBV7-8|TRBD2|TRBJ2-1
CASSLVRGLAGNNEQFF
TGTGCCAGCAGCTTAGTACGGGGACTAGCGGGAAACAATGAGCAGTTCTTC
>NA|TRBV5-4|TRBD2|TRBJ2-3
CASSLISSGVGLTQYF
TGTGCCAGCAGCTTGATTTCGAGCGGGGTAGGACTGACGCAGTATTTT
>NA|TRBV7-9|TRBD2|TRBJ2-7
CASSPTSGGTYEQYF
TGTGCCAGCAGTCCTACTAGCGGGGGTACCTACGAGCAGTACTTC